A selection of T cell receptor beta chains follows, all from one sample in a study of control samples from healthy donors and cancer patients. TCRdb's table, derived via immunoSEQ multiplex PCR, lists solely in-frame clones and lacks some. The profile shows tens of thousands of clones, roughly 80% of them singletons. The sequenced sample consisted of blood. The receptors stem from a man in his sixties in good health. Each CDR3 is given with its conserved first and last residue. The order of the fields is J gene, V gene, clone size, D gene, CDR3 protein, CDR3 DNA. D genes are given only for firm matches. Clone size is shown for a subset of rows, as once, few, many or a class of expanded clone.

j_call: TRBJ1-3
v_call: TRBV10-3
clone_size: NA
d_call: TRBD1
cdr3_aa: CAIWTGASSGNTIYF
cdr3_nt: TGTGCCATCTGGACAGGGGCGAGCTCTGGAAACACCATATATTTT

j_call: TRBJ1-4
v_call: TRBV3-1/TRBV3-2
clone_size: NA
d_call: NA
cdr3_aa: CASSQDPIEKLFF
cdr3_nt: TGTGCCAGCAGCCAAGATCCGATCGAAAAACTGTTTTTT

j_call: TRBJ1-5
v_call: TRBV6-5
clone_size: NA
d_call: TRBD1
cdr3_aa: CASSRRGQSNQPQHF
cdr3_nt: TGTGCCAGCAGCCGAAGGGGACAGTCCAATCAGCCCCAGCATTTT

j_call: TRBJ1-1
v_call: TRBV5-1
clone_size: NA
d_call: TRBD1
cdr3_aa: CASSLTGGNTEAFF
cdr3_nt: TGCGCCAGCAGCTTAACAGGGGGTAACACTGAAGCTTTCTTT

j_call: TRBJ2-6
v_call: TRBV2
clone_size: NA
d_call: NA
cdr3_aa: CASDPGYSAGANVLTF
cdr3_nt: TGTGCCAGCGATCCAGGGTATTCTGCTGGGGCCAACGTCCTGACTTTC

j_call: TRBJ1-5
v_call: TRBV6-6
clone_size: NA
d_call: TRBD1
cdr3_aa: CATKKRDRVLNQPQHF
cdr3_nt: TGTGCCACTAAAAAGCGGGACAGGGTACTCAATCAGCCCCAGCATTTT

j_call: TRBJ2-5
v_call: TRBV10-2
clone_size: NA
d_call: NA
cdr3_aa: CASSVVGGQETQYF
cdr3_nt: TGCGCCAGCAGTGTGGTCGGGGGACAAGAGACCCAGTACTTC

j_call: TRBJ1-2
v_call: TRBV27
clone_size: NA
d_call: NA
cdr3_aa: CASSEGGPSYTF
cdr3_nt: TGTGCCAGCTCCGAAGGGGGGCCCAGCTACACCTTC

j_call: TRBJ2-3
v_call: TRBV6-5
clone_size: few
d_call: NA
cdr3_aa: CASSGQAGDTQYF
cdr3_nt: TGTGCCAGCAGCGGACAGGCGGGGGATACGCAGTATTTT

j_call: TRBJ2-5
v_call: TRBV5-1
clone_size: NA
d_call: NA
cdr3_aa: CASSSGGTLGTQYF
cdr3_nt: TGCGCCAGCAGCTCTGGGGGGACTTTAGGGACCCAGTACTTC

j_call: TRBJ2-5
v_call: TRBV28
clone_size: NA
d_call: NA
cdr3_aa: CASRLRAAGTQYF
cdr3_nt: TGTGCCAGCAGGCTCCGGGCCGCGGGGACCCAGTACTTC

j_call: TRBJ1-1
v_call: TRBV7-2
clone_size: NA
d_call: NA
cdr3_aa: CASSREGMNTEAFF
cdr3_nt: TGTGCCAGCAGCCGGGAAGGCATGAACACTGAAGCTTTCTTT

j_call: TRBJ2-2
v_call: TRBV2
clone_size: NA
d_call: NA
cdr3_aa: CASSARGAGELFF
cdr3_nt: TGTGCCAGCAGTGCCAGGGGTGCCGGGGAGCTGTTTTTT

j_call: TRBJ2-7
v_call: TRBV20-1
clone_size: NA
d_call: NA
cdr3_aa: CSAGQLKQYF
cdr3_nt: TGCAGTGCTGGACAGTTAAAGCAGTACTTC

j_call: TRBJ2-1
v_call: TRBV30
clone_size: NA
d_call: TRBD2
cdr3_aa: CAWSGLAGGPGNEQFF
cdr3_nt: TGTGCCTGGAGTGGTTTAGCGGGAGGGCCTGGGAATGAGCAGTTCTTC

j_call: TRBJ2-5
v_call: TRBV5-1
clone_size: few
d_call: NA
cdr3_aa: CASSLVAAQETQYF
cdr3_nt: TGCGCCAGCAGCTTGGTGGCAGCTCAAGAGACCCAGTACTTC

j_call: TRBJ2-5
v_call: TRBV6-2/TRBV6-3
clone_size: NA
d_call: TRBD2
cdr3_aa: CASSYGGSGSQETQYF
cdr3_nt: TGTGCCAGCAGTTACGGGGGTAGCGGGAGTCAAGAGACCCAGTACTTC

j_call: TRBJ1-2
v_call: TRBV6-2/TRBV6-3
clone_size: NA
d_call: NA
cdr3_aa: CASSYPRDLNYGYTF
cdr3_nt: TGTGCCAGCAGTTACCCCCGGGACCTTAACTATGGCTACACCTTC

j_call: TRBJ1-4
v_call: TRBV5-4
clone_size: NA
d_call: NA
cdr3_aa: CASGREKLFF
cdr3_nt: TGTGCCAGCGGTCGGGAAAAACTGTTTTTT

j_call: TRBJ1-2
v_call: TRBV2
clone_size: NA
d_call: NA
cdr3_aa: CASSDELGGYTF
cdr3_nt: TGTGCCAGCAGTGACGAACTTGGAGGCTACACCTTC

j_call: TRBJ1-4
v_call: TRBV6-5
clone_size: once
d_call: TRBD1
cdr3_aa: CASSYSGQPSEKLFF
cdr3_nt: TGTGCCAGCAGTTACTCGGGACAGCCAAGTGAAAAACTGTTTTTT

j_call: TRBJ1-5
v_call: TRBV7-2
clone_size: NA
d_call: NA
cdr3_aa: CASSLGQGSNQPQHF
cdr3_nt: TGTGCCAGCAGCTTAGGTCAGGGGAGCAATCAGCCCCAGCATTTT

j_call: TRBJ2-5
v_call: TRBV19
clone_size: NA
d_call: NA
cdr3_aa: CASSIVGNLQETQYF
cdr3_nt: TGTGCCAGTAGTATAGTAGGGAATTTACAAGAGACCCAGTACTTC

j_call: TRBJ2-1
v_call: TRBV9
clone_size: NA
d_call: NA
cdr3_aa: CASSFLSNEQFF
cdr3_nt: TGTGCCAGCAGCTTCCTATCAAATGAGCAGTTCTTC

j_call: TRBJ1-1
v_call: TRBV30
clone_size: few
d_call: TRBD1
cdr3_aa: CAWSLTGSTEAFF
cdr3_nt: TGTGCCTGGAGTTTGACAGGGTCCACTGAAGCTTTCTTT

j_call: TRBJ1-1
v_call: TRBV19
clone_size: NA
d_call: NA
cdr3_aa: CASNPPAGDAFF
cdr3_nt: TGTGCCAGTAACCCCCCCGCGGGGGATGCTTTCTTT

j_call: TRBJ1-1
v_call: TRBV5-1
clone_size: few
d_call: NA
cdr3_aa: CASSLGVRDGTEAFF
cdr3_nt: TGCGCCAGCAGCTTGGGTGTCAGGGACGGCACTGAAGCTTTCTTT

j_call: TRBJ1-5
v_call: TRBV19
clone_size: many
d_call: NA
cdr3_aa: CASSISGRYSNQPQHF
cdr3_nt: TGTGCCAGTAGTATAAGCGGCAGATATAGCAATCAGCCCCAGCATTTT

j_call: TRBJ1-6
v_call: TRBV27
clone_size: few
d_call: TRBD1
cdr3_aa: CASSLSSTGVGGSPLHF
cdr3_nt: TGTGCCAGCAGCCTGTCATCGACAGGGGTCGGTGGTTCACCCCTCCACTTT